This TCR beta chain was identified in a study of shared clonotypes between healthy human individuals. The V end lost 5 bases, the J end lost 2 bases, and 16 bases lay between the germline ends. The CDR3 spans 16 residues. Germline V gene data show CDR1 as SSHAT and CDR2 as FNYEAQ (reference sequence). CD4+ cells were split into CD45RA+ naive and CD45RA-negative memory subsets. Produced via immunoSEQ multiplex PCR; TCRdb's table is partial and in-frame only. This table has around 1.1 million clones, 70% to 80% appearing once. J is TRBJ2-1 and V is TRBV7-7; possible D gene TRBD1, 8 bases. The source material was memory CD4+ T cells from PBMCs. Sample subset: CD45RA-negative fraction. This TCR came from a man between 18 and 29 years old in good health. Some clones in this sample may be carry-over from other donors' samples. The CDR3 DNA follows: TGTGCCAGCAGCCCCCGGACAGGGACTACCTACAATGAGCAGTTCTTC. This codes for CASSPRTGTTYNEQFF.